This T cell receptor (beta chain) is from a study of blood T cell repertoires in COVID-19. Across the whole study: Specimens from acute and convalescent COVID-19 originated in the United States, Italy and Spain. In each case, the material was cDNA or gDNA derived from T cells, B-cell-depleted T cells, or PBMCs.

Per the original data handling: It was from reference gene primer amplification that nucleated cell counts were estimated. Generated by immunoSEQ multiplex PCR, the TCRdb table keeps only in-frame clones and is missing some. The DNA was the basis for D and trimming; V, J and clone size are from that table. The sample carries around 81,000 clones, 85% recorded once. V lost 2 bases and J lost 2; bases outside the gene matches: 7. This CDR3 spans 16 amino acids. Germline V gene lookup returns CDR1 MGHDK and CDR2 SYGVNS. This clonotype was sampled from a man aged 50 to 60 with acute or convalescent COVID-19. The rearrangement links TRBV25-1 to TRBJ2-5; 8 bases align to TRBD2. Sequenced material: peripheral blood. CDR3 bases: TGTGCCAGCAGTGAAGGCGGCGGGGGGCCACAAGAGACCCAGTACTTC. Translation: CASSEGGGGPQETQYF. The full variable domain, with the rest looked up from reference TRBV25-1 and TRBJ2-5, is EADIYQTPRYLVIGTGKKITLECSQTMGHDKMYWYQQDPGMELHLIHYSYGVNSTEKGDLSSESTVSRIRTEHFPLTLESARPSHTSQYLCASSEGGGGPQETQYFGPGTRLLVL.